These 3 T cell receptor beta chains share one sample of origin, sequenced in a study of shared clonotypes between healthy human individuals. CD45RO-negative, CCR7-positively selected cells formed the naive CD8 fraction, excluding terminally differentiated effector memory CD45RA+ cells. TCRdb's copy holds only in-frame clones and misses some; the assay was immunoSEQ multiplex PCR. This sample has some 2,000,000 clones, with approximately 94% found just once. The sample was naive CD8+ T cells sorted from blood. All receptors come from a man aged 18 to 29 in good health.

The gene calls are TRBV7-8 and TRBJ2-2; possibly TRBD1 for D (5 bases). The ends were cut back, 3 bases at V and 4 bases at J, with 12 bases in the middle. CDR1 and CDR2 from the germline V gene are SGHVS and FQNEAQ. The CDR3 loop spans 15 amino acids. The CDR3 loop is CASSFQQGSTGELFF. The CDR3, as DNA: TGTGCCAGCAGCTTCCAGCAGGGATCCACCGGGGAGCTGTTTTTT.

The chain recombines TRBV6-5 with TRBJ2-1, with a tentative D call TRBD2 (6 bases). In germline, CDR1 is MNHEY, CDR2 SVGAGI. V lost 2 bases and J 6 bases, leaving 8 bases between the germline ends. The CDR3 has 13 amino acids. As DNA, the CDR3 is TGTGCCAGCAGTTACGGCGGGGCCAATGAGCAGTTCTTC. It is translated as CASSYGGANEQFF.

The gene calls are TRBV7-9 and TRBJ1-1; unclear D gene. CDR3 size: 12 residues. Germline V gene sequence: CDR1 SEHNR, CDR2 FQNEAQ (reference sequence). The V end lost 4 bases, the J end lost 6 bases, and 9 bases lay between the germline ends. The DNA of the CDR3 is TGTGCCAGCAGCTGGAGTGAAGCTGAAGCTTTCTTT. It encodes CASSWSEAEAFF. Supplemented by reference TRBV7-9 and TRBJ1-1, the full variable domain reads DTGVSQNPRHKITKRGQNVTFRCDPISEHNRLYWYRQTLGQGPEFLTYFQNEAQLEKSRLLSDRFSAERPKGSFSTLEIQRTEQGDSAMYLCASSWSEAEAFFGQGTRLTVV.